Sequencing of this TCR beta chain was carried out in a study of cytomegalovirus exposure and HLA in healthy donors. PCR amplification relied on 60 Vbeta primers (plus 13 Jbeta primers). The protocol was immunoSEQ multiplex PCR, while the TCRdb copy is restricted to in-frame clones and leaves out a portion. The sample includes about 210,000 clones, around 80% seen only once; the top ten take around 0.44%. Per germline, CDR1 GTSNPN and CDR2 SVGIG (reference sequence). V lost 7 bases to trimming and J lost 15 bases, with 31 bases between them. The CDR3 extends over 15 amino acids. A remark on this clone: The target antigen is unknown.

Study-wide results and limits: By a later analysis, the bulk of CMV-associated TCR beta chains appeared HLA-restricted. The classifier was said to identify cytomegalovirus status with high specificity and sensitivity.

The chain recombines TRBV30 with TRBJ2-1; D may be TRBD1 (5 bases). The source is a boy aged 5 to 17 in good health and CMV-seronegative. Sequencing was performed on PBMCs. CDR3 coding DNA: TGTGCCTTTTCGGGCAGGGTAGGATTTACTTGGGGTCGGTTCTTC. It yields the protein CAFSGRVGFTWGRFF.